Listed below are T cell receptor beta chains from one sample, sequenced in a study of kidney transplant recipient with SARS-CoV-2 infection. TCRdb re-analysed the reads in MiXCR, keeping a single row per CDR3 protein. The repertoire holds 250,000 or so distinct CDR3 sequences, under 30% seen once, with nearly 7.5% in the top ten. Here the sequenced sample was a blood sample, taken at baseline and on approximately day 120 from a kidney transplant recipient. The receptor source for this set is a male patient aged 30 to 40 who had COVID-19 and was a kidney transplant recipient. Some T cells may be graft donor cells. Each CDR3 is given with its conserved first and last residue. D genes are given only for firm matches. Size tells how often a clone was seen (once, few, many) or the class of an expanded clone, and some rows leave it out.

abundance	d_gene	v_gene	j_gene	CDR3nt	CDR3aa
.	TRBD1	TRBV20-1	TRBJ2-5	TGCAGTGCTAGAGATCCCCAGGGGGTGCCGGAGACCCAGTACTTC	CSARDPQGVPETQYF
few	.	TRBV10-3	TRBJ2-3	TGTGCCATCAGTGAACGGGGGACGACAGATACGCAGTATTTT	CAISERGTTDTQYF
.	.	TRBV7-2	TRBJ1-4	TGTGCCAGCAGCTTAGCGGGCCTGCCCGAGGAAAAACTGTTTTTT	CASSLAGLPEEKLFF
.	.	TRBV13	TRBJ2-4	TGTGCCAGCAGCTTAGACAGGGGACTAGCCAAAAACATTCAGTACTTC	CASSLDRGLAKNIQYF
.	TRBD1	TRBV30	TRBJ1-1	TGTGCCTGGAGTACCGGGACAGGGGGCACTGAAGCTTTCTTT	CAWSTGTGGTEAFF
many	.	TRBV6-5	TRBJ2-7	TGTGCCAGCAGTTACTCACGACAGGTCTACGAGCAGTACTTC	CASSYSRQVYEQYF
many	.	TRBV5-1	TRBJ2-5	TGCGCCAGCAGGCAAGGGGCGGGGGAGACCCAGTACTTC	CASRQGAGETQYF
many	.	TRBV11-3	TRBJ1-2	TGTGCCAGCAGCAACGCGACCGATCTCGGAAAGACCTATGGCTACACCTTC	CASSNATDLGKTYGYTF
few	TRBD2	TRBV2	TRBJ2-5	TGTGCCAGCAGTCTCCAAGCGGGGGGGGGGACCCAGTACTTC	CASSLQAGGGTQYF
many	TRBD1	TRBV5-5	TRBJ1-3	TGTGCCAGCAGCCTACCTACAGGGGGGGCTGGAAACACCATATATTTT	CASSLPTGGAGNTIYF
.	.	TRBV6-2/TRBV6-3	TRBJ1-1	TGTGCCAGCAGTAGGGGGATGGGGACTGAAGCTTTCTTT	CASSRGMGTEAFF
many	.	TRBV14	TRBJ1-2	TGTGCCAGCGCCGAAGGAATTTCCTATGGCTACACCTTC	CASAEGISYGYTF
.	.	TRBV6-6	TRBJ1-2	TGTGCCAGCGGTCTTAGCTTAGGTGGGAGAAAGACCTATGGCTACACCTTC	CASGLSLGGRKTYGYTF
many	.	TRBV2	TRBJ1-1	TGTGCCAGCAGTGAAGGGGGAATCAACGCTTTCTTT	CASSEGGINAFF
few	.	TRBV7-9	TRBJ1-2	TGTGCCAGCAGCTGCAGCGAATACCATGGAAAGACCTATGGCTACACCTTC	CASSCSEYHGKTYGYTF
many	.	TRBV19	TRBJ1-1	TGTGCCAGTAGTATGTTGAACACTGAAGCTTTCTTT	CASSMLNTEAFF
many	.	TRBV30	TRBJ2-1	TGTGCCGGGGGGAGAAGCTCCTACAATGAGCAGTTCTTC	CAGGRSSYNEQFF
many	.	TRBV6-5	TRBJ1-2	TGTGCCAGCAGTGGATCGTACCAAAGCTATGGCTACACCTTC	CASSGSYQSYGYTF
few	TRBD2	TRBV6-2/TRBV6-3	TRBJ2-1	TGTGCCAGCAGGTGGGGTCCTCTACTAGCGGGGCACTTACGATACAATGAGCAGTTCTTC	CASRWGPLLAGHLRYNEQFF
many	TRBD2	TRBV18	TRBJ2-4	TGTGCCAGCTCACCTCTGGTGGGCGGGGGGCCGGTAAACATTCAGTACTTC	CASSPLVGGGPVNIQYF
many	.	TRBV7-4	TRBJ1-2	TGTGCCAGCAGCTTCATCGTTTCAGCTCGAAAGACCTATGGCTACACCTTC	CASSFIVSARKTYGYTF
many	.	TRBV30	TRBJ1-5	TGTGCCTGGAGCGATGACAGAGTTCAGCCCCAGCATTTT	CAWSDDRVQPQHF
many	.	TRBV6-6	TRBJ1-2	TGTGCCAGCAGTAACTTGTCAGGTGGGAGAAAGACCTATGGCTACACCTTC	CASSNLSGGRKTYGYTF
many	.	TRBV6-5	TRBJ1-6	TGTGCCAGCAGTGAAACCCCTCGCGGATATAATTCACCCCTCCACTTT	CASSETPRGYNSPLHF